The 30 T cell receptor beta chains listed next were all sequenced from one sample in a study of T cell responses to AZD1222 COVID-19 vaccine. Libraries were prepared by immunoSEQ multiplex PCR; TCRdb keeps only in-frame clonotypes and omits some of them. The profile shows 150,000 to 200,000 clones, approximately 95% of them singletons. Sample: peripheral blood, taken on day 0 of AZD1222 vaccination. Source of these receptors: an adult in good health.

The genes are TRBV15 and TRBJ2-5; a weak D match, TRBD1 (5 bases). V shed 6 bases and J shed 1 base, with 15 bases lying between them. The CDR3 runs 15 residues. CDR1 and CDR2 from the germline V gene are LNHNV and YYDKDF (reference sequence). In DNA, the CDR3 is TGTGCCACCAGTTCCGGGTGGGGCAGCCAAGAGACCCAGTACTTC. Translated: CATSSGWGSQETQYF. The entire variable domain, with the rest obtained from reference TRBV15 and TRBJ2-5, is as follows: DAMVIQNPRYQVTQFGKPVTLSCSQTLNHNVMYWYQQKSSQAPKLLFHYYDKDFNNEADTPDNFQSRRPNTSFCFLDIRSPGLGDTAMYLCATSSGWGSQETQYFGPGTRLLVL.

V and J are TRBV5-8 and TRBJ1-6; the D gene is possibly TRBD1 (5 bases). Trimming took 2 bases from V and 7 from J, leaving 13 bases between them. This CDR3 has 15 residues. Per germline, CDR1 SGHTS and CDR2 YDEGEE. CDR3 bases: TGTGCCAGCAGCTTCGATACAGGCCCGAATTCACCCCTCCACTTT. It specifies CASSFDTGPNSPLHF.

V is TRBV2 and J is TRBJ1-4, with no clear D. Deletions cut 4 bases from V and 8 bases from J, with 14 bases between. The CDR3 extends over 14 amino acids. Germline CDR1 SNHLY, CDR2 FYNNEI. CDR3 bases: TGTGCCAGCAGTGTACGACTGAAGAGGGAAAAACTGTTTTTT. Translated, it gives CASSVRLKREKLFF.

This clone was observed once. J is TRBJ2-7 and V is TRBV5-4, with 8 bases identical to TRBD1. This CDR3 has 15 amino acids. Germline CDR1 reads SGHNT; CDR2 reads YYREEE (reference sequence). V dropped 4 bases and J dropped 5; count of bases not matched to a gene: 11. The CDR3 DNA follows: TGTGCCAGCAGCACTCCCCAGGGGGCTGTTCACGAGCAGTACTTC. Translated, it gives CASSTPQGAVHEQYF. Based on the CDR3 plus reference TRBV5-4 and TRBJ2-7, the full variable domain is ETGVTQSPTHLIKTRGQQVTLRCSSQSGHNTVSWYQQALGQGPQFIFQYYREEENGRGNFPPRFSGLQFPNYSSELNVNALELDDSALYLCASSTPQGAVHEQYFGPGTRLTVT.

The gene calls are TRBV5-1 and TRBJ2-5, with D hard to call. CDR3 length: 13 amino acids. Trimming took 5 bases from V and 8 from J, leaving 16 bases between them. Germline values: CDR1 SGHRS, CDR2 YFSETQ. As DNA, the CDR3 is TGCGCCAGCAGGAGCGCTGAAGGGCATACCCAGTACTTC. Its translation: CASRSAEGHTQYF.

The rearrangement joins TRBV7-9 to TRBJ1-1, with D perhaps matching TRBD1 (6 bases). V was cut by 0 bases and J by 11 bases, with 16 bases left in between. CDR1 and CDR2 (germline): SEHNR, FQNEAQ (reference sequence). This CDR3 is 14 amino acids long. As DNA, the CDR3 is TGTGCCAGCAGCTTAGCGAGGGGGGCCGGAGAGGCTTTCTTT. Encoded protein: CASSLARGAGEAFF.

The genes are TRBV15 and TRBJ1-5; D gene unclear. Trimming took 0 bases from V and 7 from J, leaving 13 bases between them. In germline, CDR1 is LNHNV, CDR2 YYDKDF (reference sequence). CDR3 length: 15 amino acids. For the CDR3, the DNA is TGTGCCACCAGCAGAGATTTCGGCCGTGGGCAGCCCCAGCATTTT. Translating it yields CATSRDFGRGQPQHF.

This clone has a single count. The chain has TRBV19 and TRBJ1-2; D gene uncertain. Germline V gene lookup returns CDR1 LNHDA and CDR2 SQIVND (reference sequence). This CDR3 is 15 amino acids long. V was pared by 9 bases and J by 4 bases, with 21 bases between. The CDR3: CASTEGSEIGYGYTF. DNA of the CDR3: TGTGCCAGCACGGAGGGATCGGAAATCGGCTATGGCTACACCTTC.

This chain links TRBV20-1 with TRBJ2-5; D ambiguous. Germline lookup yields CDR1 DFQATT and CDR2 SNEGSKA (reference sequence). Trimming left V 6 bases short and J 0 bases short, with 5 bases between. This CDR3 is 11 amino acids long. For the CDR3, the DNA is TGCAGTGCCATAGACCAAGAGACCCAGTACTTC. Translation: CSAIDQETQYF.

The chain recombines TRBV6-5 with TRBJ2-7; 7 bases line up with TRBD2. This CDR3 comprises 14 residues. V dropped 10 bases and J dropped 6; count of bases not matched to a gene: 15. The germline gives CDR1 MNHEY, CDR2 SVGAGI. Here the CDR3 reads CATRAERGLREQYF. The CDR3 nucleotides read TGTGCCACCCGAGCGGAGCGGGGCCTACGCGAGCAGTACTTC.

This clone was seen just once. The V gene is TRBV18, the J gene TRBJ2-7; D might be TRBD1 (6 bases). The CDR3 is made up of 12 amino acids. The V end lost 4 bases, the J end lost 3 bases, and 7 bases lay between the germline ends. CDR1 is KGHSH and CDR2 is LQKENI in the germline V gene. CDR3 residues: CASSQQGYEQYF. CDR3 nucleotide sequence: TGTGCCAGCTCACAACAGGGCTACGAGCAGTACTTC.

The rearrangement uses TRBV5-1 and TRBJ1-1, with TRBD1 identical over 9 bases. Losses at the gene ends were 3 bases for V and 5 bases for J; bases not matched to a gene: 14. The CDR3 is 17 amino acids. The germline CDR1 and CDR2 sequences are SGHRS and YFSETQ. The CDR3 loop reads CASSSKGTGFLGTEAFF. The CDR3 coding sequence is TGCGCCAGCAGCTCGAAAGGGACAGGGTTCCTGGGGACTGAAGCTTTCTTT.

V usage is TRBV6-4 and J usage is TRBJ2-1; TRBD1 matches 10 bases. CDR3 size: 15 residues. Unmatched junction bases numbered 4, after V lost 2 bases and J lost 6 bases. The germline CDR1 and CDR2 sequences are MRHNA and SNTAGT. As DNA, the CDR3 is TGTGCCAGCAGTGACCTTAGGACAGGGGGCAATGAGCAGTTCTTC. Its protein product is CASSDLRTGGNEQFF.

The gene calls are TRBV12-5 and TRBJ2-4; D is undetermined. V was pared by 5 bases and J by 4 bases, with 18 bases between. The CDR3 spans 16 residues. Germline values: CDR1 LGHNT, CDR2 FRNRAP. CDR3 sequence (DNA): TGTGCTAGTGGTCCGACCCCCCCTTATGGGAAAAACATTCAGTACTTC. This sequence encodes CASGPTPPYGKNIQYF.

In this sample, this clone turned up a few times. The chain uses TRBV5-1 and TRBJ2-7; 8 bases agree with TRBD2. This CDR3 is 15 amino acids long. Germline CDR1 is SGHRS and CDR2 is YFSETQ. V gave up 6 bases and J gave up 0 bases; unmatched junction bases: 8. This chain's CDR3 is CASKSVTSGSYEQYF. CDR3 DNA: TGCGCCAGCAAGTCAGTCACTAGCGGCTCCTACGAGCAGTACTTC.

The V and J genes are TRBV4-3 and TRBJ2-3; 13 bases align to TRBD2. J lost 5 bases, V lost 4 bases, and 6 bases had no gene match. The CDR3 is 16 amino acids. The germline CDR1 and CDR2 sequences are LGHNA and YSLEER. DNA for the CDR3: TGCGCCAGCAGCCCACTAGCGGGGGGGCCACAAGATACGCAGTATTTT. Translating gives CASSPLAGGPQDTQYF.

CDR3 protein: CASSEGNPRWYF. DNA of the CDR3: TGTGCCAGCAGTGAAGGTAATCCTCGATGGTACTTC. The V and J genes are TRBV6-1 and TRBJ2-4; D not certain. The CDR3 totals 12 residues. Germline V lookup: CDR1 MNHNS, CDR2 SASEGT. V lost 1 base to trimming and J lost 15 bases, with 13 bases between them.

V is TRBV27 and J is TRBJ1-1; D not resolved. V was clipped by 3 bases and J by 1 base, with 6 bases between them. The V gene's germline CDR1 is MNHEY and CDR2 SMNVEV (reference sequence). This CDR3 comprises 13 residues. The CDR3 loop is CASSFLENTEAFF. The CDR3 DNA is TGTGCCAGCAGTTTCCTCGAGAACACTGAAGCTTTCTTT.

Note on this clone: Other nucleotide sequences in the sample specify the same CDR3. The CDR3 nucleotides read TGTGCCAGCTCACCCGGACAGGGATCGAATCAGCCCCAGCATTTT. This translates into CASSPGQGSNQPQHF. The V and J genes are TRBV18 and TRBJ1-5; 8 bases align to TRBD1. V was clipped by 3 bases and J by 4 bases; unmatched bases: 5. Germline V gene data show CDR1 as KGHSH and CDR2 as LQKENI. This CDR3 comprises 15 residues.

The chain combines TRBV27 with TRBJ2-1; 7 positions agree with TRBD1. Germline CDR1 MNHEY, CDR2 SMNVEV (reference sequence). Trimming removed 8 bases from V and 8 bases from J; junction bases left unmatched: 12. The CDR3 is 14 residues long. CDR3 sequence reads: CASRALDRVDEQFF. CDR3 DNA sequence: TGTGCCAGCCGCGCCCTAGACAGGGTAGATGAGCAGTTCTTC.

The rearrangement uses TRBV5-1 and TRBJ2-7; D is uncertain. The CDR3 is made up of 15 amino acids. Between the trimmed V and J ends, which lost 4 bases and 2 bases, there was a span of 16 bases. Germline V CDR1 and CDR2: SGHRS, YFSETQ. The CDR3 bases are TGCGCCAGCAGCCCCGGCGCGTATGAAACCTACGAGCAGTACTTC. Translated: CASSPGAYETYEQYF.

The CDR3 nucleotides are TGTGCCAGCAGCCGAGACGGTAATAGCAATCAGCCCCAGCATTTT. As protein: CASSRDGNSNQPQHF. The J gene is TRBJ1-5, the V gene TRBV11-2; D unclear. This CDR3 has 15 amino acids. Germline loops: CDR1 SGHAT, CDR2 FQNNGV. V was cut by 5 bases and J by 0 bases, with 11 bases left in between. The whole variable domain, filled in from reference TRBV11-2 and TRBJ1-5, reads EAGVAQSPRYKIIEKRQSVAFWCNPISGHATLYWYQQILGQGPKLLIQFQNNGVVDDSQLPKDRFSAERLKGVDSTLKIQPAKLEDSAVYLCASSRDGNSNQPQHFGDGTRLSIL.

The V gene is TRBV18, the J gene TRBJ1-1; no clear D. The V gene's germline CDR1 is KGHSH and CDR2 LQKENI. Trimming shortened V by 6 bases and J by 1 base, and 18 bases separated the two germline ends. The CDR3 totals 16 residues. The CDR3 DNA is TGTGCCAGCTCCTCTGACGGTCCCCGTTCGAACACTGAAGCTTTCTTT. Translating it yields CASSSDGPRSNTEAFF. The full variable domain, its missing parts supplied by reference TRBV18 and TRBJ1-1, is NAGVMQNPRHLVRRRGQEARLRCSPMKGHSHVYWYRQLPEEGLKFMVYLQKENIIDESGMPKERFSAEFPKEGPSILRIQQVVRGDSAAYFCASSSDGPRSNTEAFFGQGTRLTVV.

The chain is built from TRBV11-2 and TRBJ2-7, with 7 bases aligning to TRBD1. Looked up from germline, CDR1 is SGHAT and CDR2 is FQNNGV. J lost 5 bases, V lost 2 bases, and 6 bases had no gene match. The CDR3 covers 14 residues. This chain's CDR3 is CASSLTDRSHEQYF. For the CDR3, the DNA is TGTGCCAGCAGCTTAACGGACAGGAGCCACGAGCAGTACTTC.

The J gene is TRBJ1-2, the V gene TRBV6-5; D unresolved. This CDR3 has 13 amino acids. V was cut by 3 bases and J by 6 bases, with 11 bases left in between. Germline-derived CDR1 and CDR2 are MNHEY and SVGAGI. CDR3 sequence: CASSYEGEDGYTF. The CDR3 DNA sequence: TGTGCCAGCAGTTATGAGGGAGAAGATGGCTACACCTTC.

The chain is built from TRBV11-2 and TRBJ2-1, with 8 bases lining up with TRBD2. CDR1 is SGHAT and CDR2 is FQNNGV in the germline V gene. The CDR3 is made up of 14 amino acids. The V gene end was trimmed by 4 bases and the J gene end by 5 bases; junction bases not matched to a gene: 4. The CDR3: CASSSGTRNNEQFF. DNA for the CDR3: TGTGCCAGCAGCTCTGGGACTAGAAACAATGAGCAGTTCTTC.

This chain connects TRBV5-3 to TRBJ1-5; D remains unclear. TRBV5-3 is designated an ORF whose function remains uncertain. The ends were cut back, 0 bases at V and 7 bases at J, with 17 bases in the middle. The CDR3 is 16 residues long. CDR3 sequence (DNA): TGTGCCAGAAGCTTGGCCAGGAAGGCGGCGGAACAGCCCCAGCATTTT. It translates to CARSLARKAAEQPQHF.

The genes are TRBV3-1 (or the pseudogene TRBV3-2) and TRBJ1-2; D gene uncertain. Between the trimmed V and J ends, which lost 3 bases and 8 bases, there was a span of 19 bases. Germline values: CDR1 LGHDT, CDR2 YNNKEL (reference sequence). This CDR3 has 15 amino acids. CDR3 in DNA: TGTGCCAGCAGCCAGTTCGGGGAATCCTATATAGGCTACACCTTC. It is translated as CASSQFGESYIGYTF.

V usage is TRBV29-1 and J usage is TRBJ2-3; 7 positions match TRBD2. The CDR3 has 16 residues. The J segment lost 2 bases and the V segment lost 1 base, leaving 9 bases of the junction unmatched. The germline gives CDR1 SQVTM, CDR2 ANQGSEA. This CDR3 is CSVEGYRRENTDTQYF. The CDR3 DNA is TGCAGCGTTGAAGGGTATAGGCGGGAGAACACAGATACGCAGTATTTT.

The chain links TRBV5-6 to TRBJ2-4; D assignment may be TRBD1 or TRBD2 (5 bases each). The V gene lost 1 base and the J gene lost 6 bases, with 8 bases spanning the gap. CDR3 length: 13 residues. CDR1 is SGHDT and CDR2 is YYEEEE in the germline V gene. The chain's CDR3 is CASSLTGANIQYF. CDR3 coding DNA: TGTGCCAGCAGCTTGACCGGGGCAAACATTCAGTACTTC.